The rows below give T cell receptor beta chains drawn from one sample of a study of blood T cell repertoires in COVID-19. Here immunoSEQ multiplex PCR was the method, and the copy in TCRdb shows in-frame clones only, minus some. The sample yields roughly 300,000 clones, approximately 84% seen once. Sample: PBMCs or T cells enriched from blood (not recorded which). The receptors come from a woman in her thirties who had recovered from COVID-19. Each CDR3 is given with its conserved first and last residue. A D gene is named only where the DNA matches it firmly. Clone size, where shown, is once, few, many, or a class for clones that have expanded.

d_gene | j_gene | v_gene | abundance | len | CDR3nt | CDR3aa
TRBD1 | TRBJ1-5 | TRBV19 | NA | 17 | TGTGCCAGTAGTATAGGTCTGGACAGGGCGGGCAATCAGCCCCAGCATTTT | CASSIGLDRAGNQPQHF
TRBD1 | TRBJ2-7 | TRBV28 | NA | 15 | TGTGCCAGCAGCCTCCATTGGGGACAGGGCTACGAGCAGTACTTC | CASSLHWGQGYEQYF
NA | TRBJ2-5 | TRBV6-1 | NA | 16 | TGTGCCAGCAGTGATTCCAGGACTAACGCTGGGGAGACCCAGTACTTC | CASSDSRTNAGETQYF
TRBD1 | TRBJ1-2 | TRBV14 | NA | 16 | TGTGCCAGCAGCCAAGTCGGGACAGGACCACTCTATGGCTACACCTTC | CASSQVGTGPLYGYTF
TRBD1 | TRBJ1-2 | TRBV5-6 | NA | 15 | TGTGCCAGCAGCTCCCCGGGACAGGGAAGCTATGGCTACACCTTC | CASSSPGQGSYGYTF
NA | TRBJ1-2 | TRBV25-1 | NA | 13 | TGTGCCAGCAGTGAATATCCAGGCTATGGCTACACCTTC | CASSEYPGYGYTF
NA | TRBJ1-6 | TRBV3-1/TRBV3-2 | NA | 18 | TGTGCCAGCGGGGGCTTGGGCAGTTTAAGCTCCTATAATTCACCCCTCCACTTT | CASGGLGSLSSYNSPLHF
NA | TRBJ2-5 | TRBV27 | NA | 13 | TGTGCCAGCAGTTTACGCGACCAAGAGACCCAGTACTTC | CASSLRDQETQYF
TRBD2 | TRBJ2-3 | TRBV3-1/TRBV3-2 | NA | 19 | TGTGCCAGCAGCCCTTCCACTGGACTAGCGGGGACCCATCGTCATACGCAGTATTTT | CASSPSTGLAGTHRHTQYF
NA | TRBJ2-1 | TRBV2 | NA | 14 | TGTGCCAGCAGTGACTCGTCCTCCTACAATGAGCAGTTCTTC | CASSDSSSYNEQFF
NA | TRBJ1-3 | TRBV10-2 | NA | 15 | TGCGCCAGCAGTGGGACGGGAAGCTCTGGAAACACCATATATTTT | CASSGTGSSGNTIYF
TRBD1 | TRBJ1-2 | TRBV7-2 | NA | 15 | TGTGCCAGCAGCTTAAGACAGGGGGCTGGCTATGGCTACACCTTC | CASSLRQGAGYGYTF
NA | TRBJ1-4 | TRBV7-8 | NA | 16 | TGTGCCAGCAGCCCCCGTAGGGGGAAGGTAGAAGAAAAACTGTTTTTT | CASSPRRGKVEEKLFF
NA | TRBJ1-2 | TRBV5-1 | NA | 13 | TGCGCCACCCAGGGGTCAGGGAACTATGGCTACACCTTC | CATQGSGNYGYTF
NA | TRBJ1-2 | TRBV27 | NA | 15 | TGTGCCAGCCGGGTATCGCTGGGTCCTAACTATGGCTACACCTTC | CASRVSLGPNYGYTF
NA | TRBJ1-1 | TRBV19 | NA | 14 | TGTGCCAGTAGACCACCGGGGAGGAACACTGAAGCTTTCTTT | CASRPPGRNTEAFF
TRBD1 | TRBJ1-2 | TRBV23-1 | NA | 16 | TGCGCCAGCAGTCAATTAGCTTCAGGGGGCCATGGAGGCTACACCTTC | CASSQLASGGHGGYTF
NA | TRBJ1-2 | TRBV19 | NA | 16 | TGTGCCAGTAGTATAGGCAGTAGGGGCACGGACTATGGCTACACCTTC | CASSIGSRGTDYGYTF
NA | TRBJ1-1 | TRBV7-9 | NA | 15 | TGTGCCAGCAGCCAAGAAGCCGCCCGGAACACTGAAGCTTTCTTT | CASSQEAARNTEAFF
NA | TRBJ1-4 | TRBV6-5 | NA | 14 | TGTGCCAGCAGTCGTGGGGACGGAGGGGAAAAACTGTTTTTT | CASSRGDGGEKLFF
NA | TRBJ1-2 | TRBV6-1 | NA | 15 | TGTGCCAGCAGTGAATGGGGTGAGGGATCATATGGCTACACCTTC | CASSEWGEGSYGYTF
NA | TRBJ1-5 | TRBV2 | NA | 15 | TGTGCCAGCAGTGAAGCGCGGGGCAGCTTCGCGCCCCAGCATTTT | CASSEARGSFAPQHF
NA | TRBJ2-2 | TRBV5-6 | NA | 14 | TGTGCCAGCAGCTTATCTAGCAATCACGGGGAGCTGTTTTTT | CASSLSSNHGELFF
TRBD2 | TRBJ2-7 | TRBV6-2/TRBV6-3 | NA | 15 | TGTGCCAGCAGTTACCCCAGCGGGGCCTCCTACGAGCAGTACTTC | CASSYPSGASYEQYF
TRBD1 | TRBJ1-5 | TRBV6-1 | NA | 17 | TGTGCCAGCAGTGACGTAAAGGGGGCAGGGGGCAATCAGCCCCAGCATTTT | CASSDVKGAGGNQPQHF
TRBD2 | TRBJ2-1 | TRBV5-1 | NA | 16 | TGCGCCAGCAGCCGCCGGACTAGCGGGGGGGACAATGAGCAGTTCTTC | CASSRRTSGGDNEQFF
TRBD2 | TRBJ2-3 | TRBV19 | few | 15 | TGTGCCAGTAGTATGGGGGGGAGAAAAACAGATACGCAGTATTTT | CASSMGGRKTDTQYF
NA | TRBJ2-6 | TRBV18 | NA | 18 | TGTGCCAGCTCACCACTGCGCGACAGCCCCTCTGGGGCCAACGTCCTGACTTTC | CASSPLRDSPSGANVLTF
NA | TRBJ1-5 | TRBV6-1 | NA | 17 | TGTGCCAGCAGTGATTCTCGGGCGACAGTCTTCAATCAGCCCCAGCATTTT | CASSDSRATVFNQPQHF